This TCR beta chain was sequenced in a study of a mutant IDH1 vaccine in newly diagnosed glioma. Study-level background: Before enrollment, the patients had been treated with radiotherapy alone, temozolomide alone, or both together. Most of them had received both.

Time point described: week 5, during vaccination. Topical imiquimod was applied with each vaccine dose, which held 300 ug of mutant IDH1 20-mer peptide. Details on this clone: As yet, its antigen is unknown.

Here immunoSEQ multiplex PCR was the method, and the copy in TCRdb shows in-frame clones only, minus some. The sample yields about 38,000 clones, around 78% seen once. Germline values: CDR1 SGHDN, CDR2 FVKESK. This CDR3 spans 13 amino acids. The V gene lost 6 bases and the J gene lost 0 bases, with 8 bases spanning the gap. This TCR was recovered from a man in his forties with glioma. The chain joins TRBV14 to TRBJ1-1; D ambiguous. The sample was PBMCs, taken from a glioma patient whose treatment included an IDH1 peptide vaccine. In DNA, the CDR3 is TGTGCCAGCAGAGTTTCTATGAACACTGAAGCTTTCTTT. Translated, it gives CASRVSMNTEAFF.